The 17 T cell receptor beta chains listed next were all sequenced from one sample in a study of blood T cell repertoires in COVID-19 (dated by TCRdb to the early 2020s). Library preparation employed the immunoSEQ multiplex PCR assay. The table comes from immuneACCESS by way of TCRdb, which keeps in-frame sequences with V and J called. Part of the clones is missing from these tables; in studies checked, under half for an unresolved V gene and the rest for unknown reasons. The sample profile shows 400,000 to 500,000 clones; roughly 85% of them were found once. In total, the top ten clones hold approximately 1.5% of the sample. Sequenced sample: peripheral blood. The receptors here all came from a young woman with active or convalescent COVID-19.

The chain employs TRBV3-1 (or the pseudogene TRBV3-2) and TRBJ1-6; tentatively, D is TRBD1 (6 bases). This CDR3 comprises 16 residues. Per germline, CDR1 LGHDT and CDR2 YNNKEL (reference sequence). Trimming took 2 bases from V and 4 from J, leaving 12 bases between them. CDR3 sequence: CASSQQGQTYNSPLHF. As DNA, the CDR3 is TGTGCCAGCAGCCAACAAGGACAGACTTATAATTCACCCCTCCACTTT.

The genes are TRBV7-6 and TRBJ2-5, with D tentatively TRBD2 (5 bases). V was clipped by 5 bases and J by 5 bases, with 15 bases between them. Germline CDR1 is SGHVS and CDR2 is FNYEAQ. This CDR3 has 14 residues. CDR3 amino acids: CASSPVRGRETQYF. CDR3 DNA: TGTGCCAGCAGCCCAGTACGGGGTCGGGAGACCCAGTACTTC.

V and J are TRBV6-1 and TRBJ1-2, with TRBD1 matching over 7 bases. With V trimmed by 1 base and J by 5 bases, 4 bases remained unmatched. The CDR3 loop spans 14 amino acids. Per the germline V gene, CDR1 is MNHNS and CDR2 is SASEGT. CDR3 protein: CASSEEGRGYGYTF. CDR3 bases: TGTGCCAGCAGTGAAGAGGGCAGGGGGTATGGCTACACCTTC.

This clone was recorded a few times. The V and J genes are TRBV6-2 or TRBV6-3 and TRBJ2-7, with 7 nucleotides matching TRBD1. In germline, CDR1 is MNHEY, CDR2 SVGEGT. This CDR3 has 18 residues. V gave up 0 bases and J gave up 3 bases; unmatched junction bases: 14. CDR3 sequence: CASSYSLETGFDFYEQYF. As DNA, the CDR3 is TGTGCCAGCAGTTACTCGCTCGAGACAGGGTTCGACTTCTACGAGCAGTACTTC.

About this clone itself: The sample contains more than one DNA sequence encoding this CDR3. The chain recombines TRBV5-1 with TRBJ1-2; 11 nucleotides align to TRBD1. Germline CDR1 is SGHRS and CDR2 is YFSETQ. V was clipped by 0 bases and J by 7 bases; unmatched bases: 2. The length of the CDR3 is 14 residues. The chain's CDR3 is CASSLGDRGTGYTF. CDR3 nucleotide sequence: TGCGCCAGCAGCTTGGGGGACAGGGGGACTGGCTACACCTTC.

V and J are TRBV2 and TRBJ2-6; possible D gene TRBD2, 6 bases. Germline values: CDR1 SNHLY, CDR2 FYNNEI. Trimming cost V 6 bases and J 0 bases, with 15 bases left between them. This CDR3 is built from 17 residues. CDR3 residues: CASRVGGINSGANVLTF. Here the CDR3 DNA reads TGTGCCAGCAGAGTCGGAGGGATCAACTCTGGGGCCAACGTCCTGACTTTC.

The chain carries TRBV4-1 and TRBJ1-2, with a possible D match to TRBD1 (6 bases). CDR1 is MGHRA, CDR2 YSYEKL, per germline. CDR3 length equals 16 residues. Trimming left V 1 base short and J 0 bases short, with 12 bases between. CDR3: CASSQVKGHTNYGYTF. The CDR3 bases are TGCGCCAGCAGCCAAGTGAAGGGACACACTAACTATGGCTACACCTTC.

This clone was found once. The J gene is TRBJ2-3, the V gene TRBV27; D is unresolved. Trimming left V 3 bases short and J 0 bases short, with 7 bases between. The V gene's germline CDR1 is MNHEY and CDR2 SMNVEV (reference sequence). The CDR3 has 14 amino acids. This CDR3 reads CASSFSLSTDTQYF. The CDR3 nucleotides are TGTGCCAGCAGTTTCTCCCTTAGCACAGATACGCAGTATTTT.

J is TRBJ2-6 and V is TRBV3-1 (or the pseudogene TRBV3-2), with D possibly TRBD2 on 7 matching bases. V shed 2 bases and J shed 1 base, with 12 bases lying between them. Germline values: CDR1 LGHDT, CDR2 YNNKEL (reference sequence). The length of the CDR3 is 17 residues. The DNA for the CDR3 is TGTGCCAGCAGCCAAACGGGGGGCCGGTCTGGGGCCAACGTCCTGACTTTC. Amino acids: CASSQTGGRSGANVLTF.

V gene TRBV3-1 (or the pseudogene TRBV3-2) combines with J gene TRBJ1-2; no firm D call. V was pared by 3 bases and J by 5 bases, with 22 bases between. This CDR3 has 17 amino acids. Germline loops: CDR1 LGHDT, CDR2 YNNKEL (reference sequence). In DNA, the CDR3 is TGTGCCAGCAGCCACGAATGGGAGTTTTCTGGGAGTTATGGCTACACCTTC. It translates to CASSHEWEFSGSYGYTF.

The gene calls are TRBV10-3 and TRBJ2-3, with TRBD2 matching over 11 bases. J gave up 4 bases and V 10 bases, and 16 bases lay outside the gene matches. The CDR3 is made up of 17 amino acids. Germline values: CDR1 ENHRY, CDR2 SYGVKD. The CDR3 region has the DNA TGTGCCACCACCGTAGGTTTGCTAGCGGGGGGATCAGATACGCAGTATTTT. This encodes CATTVGLLAGGSDTQYF.

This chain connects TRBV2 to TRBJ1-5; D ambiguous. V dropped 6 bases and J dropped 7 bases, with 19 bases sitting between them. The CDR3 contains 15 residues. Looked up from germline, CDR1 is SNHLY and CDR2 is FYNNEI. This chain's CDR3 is CASRPRMGAGQPQHF. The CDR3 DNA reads TGTGCCAGCAGGCCTCGAATGGGCGCAGGACAGCCCCAGCATTTT. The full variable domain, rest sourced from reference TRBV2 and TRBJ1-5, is EPEVTQTPSHQVTQMGQEVILRCVPISNHLYFYWYRQILGQKVEFLVSFYNNEISEKSEIFDDQFSVERPDGSNFTLKIRSTKLEDSAMYFCASRPRMGAGQPQHFGDGTRLSIL.

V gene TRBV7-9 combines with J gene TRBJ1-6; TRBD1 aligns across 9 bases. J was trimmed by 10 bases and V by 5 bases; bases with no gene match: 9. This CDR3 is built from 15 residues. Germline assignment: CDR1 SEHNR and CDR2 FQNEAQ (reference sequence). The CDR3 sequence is CASSPGTGRESPLHF. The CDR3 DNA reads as TGTGCCAGCAGCCCCGGGACAGGGAGGGAATCACCCCTCCACTTT.

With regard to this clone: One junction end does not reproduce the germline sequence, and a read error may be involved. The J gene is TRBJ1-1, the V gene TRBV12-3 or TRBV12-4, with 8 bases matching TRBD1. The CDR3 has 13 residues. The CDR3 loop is CASSLAPTGEERF. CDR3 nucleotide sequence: TGTGCCAGCAGTTTAGCCCCGACAGGGGAAGAGCGCTTT.

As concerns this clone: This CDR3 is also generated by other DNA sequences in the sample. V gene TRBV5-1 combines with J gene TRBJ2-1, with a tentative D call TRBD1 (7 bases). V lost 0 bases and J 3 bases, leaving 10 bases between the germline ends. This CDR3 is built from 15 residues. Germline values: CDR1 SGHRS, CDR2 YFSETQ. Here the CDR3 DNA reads TGCGCCAGCAGCTTGGCCCAGGGGGGCTACAATGAGCAGTTCTTC. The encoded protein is CASSLAQGGYNEQFF.

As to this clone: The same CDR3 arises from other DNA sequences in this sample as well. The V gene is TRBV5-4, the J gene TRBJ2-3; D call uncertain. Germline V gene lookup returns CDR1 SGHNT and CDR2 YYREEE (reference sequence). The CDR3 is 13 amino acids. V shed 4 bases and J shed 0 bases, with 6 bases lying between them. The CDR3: CASSLTSTDTQYF. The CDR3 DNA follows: TGTGCCAGCAGCCTGACTAGCACAGATACGCAGTATTTT.

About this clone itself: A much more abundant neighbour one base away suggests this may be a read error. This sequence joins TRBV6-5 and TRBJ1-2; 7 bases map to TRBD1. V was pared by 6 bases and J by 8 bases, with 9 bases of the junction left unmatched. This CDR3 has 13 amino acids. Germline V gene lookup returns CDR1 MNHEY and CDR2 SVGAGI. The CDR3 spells CASSLGTAKGYTF. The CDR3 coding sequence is TGTGCCAGCAGCTTAGGGACAGCCAAGGGCTACACCTTC.